A single sample gave rise to the 21 T cell receptor beta chains below, sequenced in a study of control samples from healthy donors and cancer patients. The repertoire was sequenced with immunoSEQ multiplex PCR; TCRdb's copy has only in-frame clones and lacks some. The sample has about 220,000 clones, just under 95% seen once. Sequencing used blood. The receptors were sampled from a man aged 50 to 60 in good health.

V usage is TRBV24-1 and J usage is TRBJ2-5; D gene uncertain. The V end lost 9 bases, the J end lost 3 bases, and 19 bases lay between the germline ends. Germline V CDR1 and CDR2: KGHDR, SFDVKD. This CDR3 spans 15 amino acids. CDR3 bases: TGTGCCACCCGGGCTGGGCAGAATGATAAAGAGACCCAGTACTTC. Protein sequence: CATRAGQNDKETQYF.

The CDR3 region is CASSPPGGEGSGYTF. The CDR3 region has the DNA TGTGCCAGCAGCCCCCCCGGGGGGGAGGGAAGTGGCTACACCTTC. The V gene is TRBV7-9, the J gene TRBJ1-2, with D tentatively TRBD1 (5 bases). This CDR3 is 15 amino acids long. CDR1 and CDR2 from the germline V gene are SEHNR and FQNEAQ (reference sequence). Trimming removed 5 bases from V and 7 bases from J, with 20 bases in between.

This rearrangement joins TRBV24-1 to TRBJ1-6; D ambiguous. V was clipped by 5 bases and J by 5 bases, with 6 bases between them. The CDR3 totals 13 residues. Per germline, CDR1 KGHDR and CDR2 SFDVKD. CDR3 DNA sequence: TGTGCCACCAGTGTGGCCCATAATTCACCCCTCCACTTT. Protein: CATSVAHNSPLHF.

This clone was recorded a few times. V is TRBV5-6 and J is TRBJ2-7, with a possible D match to TRBD2 (6 bases). V lost 4 bases and J lost 4, with 18 bases in between. Looked up from germline, CDR1 is SGHDT and CDR2 is YYEEEE. This CDR3 has 15 amino acids. CDR3 sequence (DNA): TGTGCCAGCAGCCGAAAACCTTGGGGGGAATACGAGCAGTACGTC. Encoded protein: CASSRKPWGEYEQYV.

The chain employs TRBV11-2 and TRBJ2-5, with D possibly TRBD1 on 6 matching bases. The CDR3 extends over 16 amino acids. V lost 6 bases and J 1 base, leaving 18 bases between the germline ends. CDR1 and CDR2 from the germline V gene are SGHAT and FQNNGV. The DNA of the CDR3 is TGTGCCAGCAGACCTACAGGGAACACAGGCCAAGAGACCCAGTACTTC. Amino acids: CASRPTGNTGQETQYF.

The chain uses TRBV7-9 and TRBJ1-4, with D possibly TRBD1 on 5 matching bases. This CDR3 has 13 residues. V lost 5 bases to trimming and J lost 8 bases, with 12 bases between them. CDR1 and CDR2 from the germline V gene are SEHNR and FQNEAQ (reference sequence). In DNA form, the CDR3 reads TGTGCCAGCAGCCCCGGGGAGGGGGAAAAACTGTTTTTT. Translating gives CASSPGEGEKLFF.

The CDR3 nucleotides are TGTGCCTGGAGAGGGGGTTGGGCAGGCAGCCAAGAGACCCAGTACTTC. Translating gives CAWRGGWAGSQETQYF. The chain employs TRBV30 and TRBJ2-5; possibly TRBD1 for D (6 bases). The length of the CDR3 is 16 residues. Trimming took 3 bases from V and 1 from J, leaving 18 bases between them. CDR1 and CDR2 from the germline V gene are GTSNPN and SVGIG (reference sequence).

With regard to this clone: The same CDR3 arises from other DNA sequences in this sample as well. The chain employs TRBV9 and TRBJ2-5; D is ambiguous. V lost 0 bases to trimming and J lost 2 bases, with 5 bases between them. Germline values: CDR1 SGDLS, CDR2 YYNGEE. The CDR3 extends over 13 amino acids. This chain's CDR3 is CASSVAPQETQYF. The CDR3 DNA follows: TGTGCCAGCAGCGTAGCGCCGCAAGAGACCCAGTACTTC. Combining the CDR3 with reference TRBV9 and TRBJ2-5 gives the whole variable domain DSGVTQTPKHLITATGQRVTLRCSPRSGDLSVYWYQQSLDQGLQFLIQYYNGEERAKGNILERFSAQQFPDLHSELNLSSLELGDSALYFCASSVAPQETQYFGPGTRLLVL.

The rearrangement joins TRBV6-1 to TRBJ1-3; no firm D call. The CDR3 is 15 amino acids. Germline-derived CDR1 and CDR2 are MNHNS and SASEGT. Trimming removed 1 base from V and 5 bases from J, with 12 bases in between. The CDR3 loop reads CASSEDSAGRNTIYF. The CDR3 DNA reads as TGTGCCAGCAGTGAAGATTCGGCCGGTAGAAACACCATATATTTT.

The chain uses TRBV4-1 and TRBJ2-2, with 7 bases matching TRBD1. V was pared by 1 base and J by 1 base, with 0 bases of the junction left unmatched. This CDR3 is built from 15 residues. Germline V gene lookup returns CDR1 MGHRA and CDR2 YSYEKL. CDR3 sequence: CASSQGQGNTGELFF. Here the CDR3 DNA reads TGCGCCAGCAGCCAAGGACAGGGGAACACCGGGGAGCTGTTTTTT.

In DNA form, the CDR3 reads TGTGCCAGCCTCGGGGACAGGGAGTATGGGGTAACTGAAGCTTTCTTT. The encoded protein is CASLGDREYGVTEAFF. V usage is TRBV7-9 and J usage is TRBJ1-1, with 9 bases matching TRBD1. The CDR3 has 16 residues. Trimming removed 8 bases from V and 5 bases from J; junction bases left unmatched: 15. CDR1 is SEHNR, CDR2 FQNEAQ, per germline (reference sequence).

V gene TRBV18 combines with J gene TRBJ2-1, with 9 nucleotides matching TRBD1. After removal of 3 bases from V and 6 bases from J, the junction contained 3 bases not matched to a gene. The germline V gene has CDR1 KGHSH and CDR2 LQKENI. The CDR3 is 14 amino acids. The CDR3 sequence: CASSPSDRGNEQFF. The CDR3 DNA reads as TGTGCCAGCTCACCCTCGGACAGGGGCAATGAGCAGTTCTTC.

The chain is built from TRBV10-3 and TRBJ2-2; D remains unclear. In germline, CDR1 is ENHRY, CDR2 SYGVKD. The CDR3 contains 14 residues. V lost 6 bases and J lost 6, with 14 bases in between. CDR3 nucleotides: TGTGCCATCAGATTGACACAAACGCCCGGGGAGCTGTTTTTT. Its protein is CAIRLTQTPGELFF.

This chain links TRBV5-1 with TRBJ2-3, with TRBD2 identical over 9 bases. The CDR3 is made up of 15 amino acids. V lost 4 bases to trimming and J lost 2 bases; unmatched junction nucleotides: 5. Germline V gene data show CDR1 as SGHRS and CDR2 as YFSETQ. CDR3 protein: CASSMTSGFTDTQYF. CDR3 bases: TGCGCCAGCAGCATGACTAGCGGATTCACAGATACGCAGTATTTT.

The rearrangement uses TRBV2 and TRBJ1-5, with 7 bases matching TRBD1. Germline CDR1 SNHLY, CDR2 FYNNEI. This CDR3 region has 14 residues. After removal of 8 bases from V and 6 bases from J, the junction contained 10 bases not matched to a gene. DNA for the CDR3: TGTGCCAGCGCCGATCGACAGGGTAGTCAGCCCCAGCATTTT. Translating gives CASADRQGSQPQHF.

This clone was seen just once. The chain employs TRBV11-2 and TRBJ1-1, with D perhaps TRBD1 (5 bases). This CDR3 has 15 residues. Germline values: CDR1 SGHAT, CDR2 FQNNGV. Trimming left V 4 bases short and J 1 base short, with 13 bases between. The CDR3 is CASSSTLGGNTEAFF. CDR3 nucleotide sequence: TGTGCCAGCAGCTCGACCCTTGGGGGGAACACTGAAGCTTTCTTT. Complete variable domain (other parts from reference TRBV11-2 and TRBJ1-1): EAGVAQSPRYKIIEKRQSVAFWCNPISGHATLYWYQQILGQGPKLLIQFQNNGVVDDSQLPKDRFSAERLKGVDSTLKIQPAKLEDSAVYLCASSSTLGGNTEAFFGQGTRLTVV.

Here the CDR3 DNA reads TGTGCCAGCTCACCCACCAGCTCCCGACAGCCGAACACTGAAGCTTTCTTT. Its protein is CASSPTSSRQPNTEAFF. The rearrangement joins TRBV18 to TRBJ1-1, with a possible D match to TRBD1 (5 bases). The CDR3 spans 17 residues. Germline V lookup: CDR1 KGHSH, CDR2 LQKENI. Trimming took off 3 bases at V and 1 base at J, with 18 bases between the two ends.

V is TRBV6-9 and J is TRBJ2-5; no definite D call. Looked up from germline, CDR1 is MNHGY and CDR2 is SVAAGI. V lost 0 bases, J lost 2 bases, and 19 bases lay in between. The CDR3 consists of 18 residues. The CDR3 is CASSYSPRKMLGQETQYF. CDR3 DNA sequence: TGTGCCAGCAGTTATTCCCCTCGGAAGATGCTAGGACAAGAGACCCAGTACTTC.

The V call is TRBV11-2, the J call TRBJ1-5; D gene ambiguous. This CDR3 spans 15 amino acids. Trimming removed 3 bases at V and 3 bases at J, with 12 bases between. Looked up from germline, CDR1 is SGHAT and CDR2 is FQNNGV. The CDR3 sequence: CASSFSAGNNQPQHF. The CDR3, as DNA: TGTGCCAGCAGCTTTAGCGCCGGGAACAATCAGCCCCAGCATTTT.

This sequence joins TRBV30 and TRBJ1-1; D is undetermined. Germline values: CDR1 GTSNPN, CDR2 SVGIG (reference sequence). The V end lost 1 base, the J end lost 5 bases, and 17 bases lay between the germline ends. This CDR3 has 15 residues. For the CDR3, the DNA is TGTGCCTGGAGTGATTTCGGGGTGAGTGGGACTGAAGCTTTCTTT. This encodes CAWSDFGVSGTEAFF.

This sequence joins TRBV6-6 and TRBJ2-7, with D possibly TRBD2 on 6 matching bases. V was cut by 11 bases and J by 5 bases, with 16 bases left in between. The germline gives CDR1 MNHNY, CDR2 SVGAGI (reference sequence). CDR3 length equals 12 residues. The CDR3 DNA reads as TGTGCCGCGGGGCACAGGCAGAACGAGCAGTACTTC. This gives the protein CAAGHRQNEQYF.